A single T cell receptor beta chain is shown here with its context. The data stem from a study of cytomegalovirus exposure and HLA in healthy donors. Use of 60 Vbeta and 13 Jbeta primers characterized the PCR. Sequenced by immunoSEQ multiplex PCR; TCRdb stores in-frame clones only, minus some. The sample holds 120,000 to 150,000 clones, 73% seen once. The germline gives CDR1 SNHLY, CDR2 FYNNEI. With 2 bases clipped from V and 7 bases from J, the junction kept 6 bases outside the gene matches. The length of the CDR3 is 15 residues. This clonotype was sampled from a human donor in good health. The chain has TRBV2 and TRBJ2-1, with 9 bases aligning to TRBD2. The source material was PBMCs. In DNA, the CDR3 is TGTGCCAGCAGTGAATTGATAGCGGGAGTTAATGAGCAGTTCTTC. Protein: CASSELIAGVNEQFF.